Following are 3 T cell receptor beta chains from one sample sequenced in a study of cytomegalovirus exposure and HLA in healthy donors (dated 2017 in TCRdb). Library method: the immunoSEQ multiplex PCR assay. The multiplex PCR relied on a mix of 60 forward primers for TCR Vbeta segments and 13 reverse primers for TCR Jbeta segments. TCRdb carries this immuneACCESS record with in-frame sequences only. Its versions omit some clonotypes, under half of them owing to an unresolved V gene in the studies checked, with the rest unexplained. Within this sample are roughly 150,000 clones, with about 88% of them counted one time only. The ten largest clones represent just over 2.5% of the sample. Sequenced: PBMCs. All receptors come from a man aged 25-45 years in good health and CMV-seropositive.

The rearrangement links TRBV4-1 to TRBJ1-3, with 10 bases lining up with TRBD1. The CDR3 length is 17 residues. CDR1 and CDR2 from the germline V gene are MGHRA and YSYEKL. V gave up 3 bases and J gave up 4 bases; unmatched junction bases: 9. CDR3 DNA sequence: TGCGCCAGCAGCCAGACCCCGGGACAGGGGATGGGAAACACCATATATTTT. Translating gives CASSQTPGQGMGNTIYF.

V is TRBV29-1 and J is TRBJ2-7, with 8 bases fitting TRBD2. The V segment lost 1 base and the J segment 3 bases; nucleotides outside the gene matches: 8. The germline CDR1 and CDR2 sequences are SQVTM and ANQGSEA. The CDR3 consists of 15 residues. In DNA form, the CDR3 reads TGCAGCGTTGAAGGCGGGAGCGGGAGCGGCTACGAGCAGTACTTC. The encoded protein is CSVEGGSGSGYEQYF.

The chain combines TRBV29-1 with TRBJ1-3; weak D call: TRBD1 (6 bases). Germline CDR1 and CDR2: SQVTM and ANQGSEA. This CDR3 region has 14 residues. Trimming removed 6 bases from V and 0 bases from J, with 12 bases in between. The CDR3 DNA sequence: TGCAGCGTGCTGACAGGTTACTCTGGAAACACCATATATTTT. Translated, it gives CSVLTGYSGNTIYF.